Detailed here is one T cell receptor beta chain. This clone has just a few counts. Its recognized antigen is unknown. Base qualities are not recorded, but no much larger clone differs from it by a single base. These data come from a study of PD-L1 blockade in urothelial cancer (dated by TCRdb to the late 2010s). About the study as a whole: Every patient began therapy around 2014 and was given atezolizumab 1,200 mg intravenously every 3 weeks. About 85% of the roughly 29 patients were identified as males with urothelial cancer of bladder origin, and a prior smoking history was reported by 18 of 29 patients. An ECOG performance status of 0 or 1 was recorded for the patients, and 0 to 3 prior chemotherapy regimens had been received by the patients. Blood samples were analyzed 3 weeks after the start of treatment (second dose) and 6 weeks after the start of treatment. Blood samples gave median yields of about 150,000 T cells and more than 80,000 unique TCRs, along with a median clonality of around 0.075. The study was an exploratory multi-omic analysis of somatic, immune and clinical correlates of response to PD-L1 blockade with atezolizumab in urothelial cancer. TCR sequencing covered pretreatment tumor samples and matched, serially collected peripheral blood taken before and after atezolizumab treatment. Durable clinical benefit was defined as progression-free survival longer than 6 months, and TCR features were also tested against progression-free and overall survival. In the same patients who had TCR sequencing, pretreatment tumors also underwent whole exome sequencing and RNA sequencing. Durable clinical benefit was achieved by nine patients but not by the remaining 20. Pretreatment blood TCR-seq was available for about 28 patients, at least one posttreatment blood collection was obtained for 25 or so patients, and tumor TCR-seq was available for 25 or so patients.

Synthetic TCR analog templates were spiked into each PCR so that absolute template abundance could be estimated from read counts. TCRbeta CDR3 regions were amplified from genomic DNA with bias-controlled V and J gene primers using the immunoSEQ assay. Sequencing of rearranged TCRbeta segments was performed at approximately 20X coverage. As for the original processing: Sequencing errors were corrected by clustering and CDR3s were annotated against IMGT to assign V, D and J genes. Downstream analyses used only productive TCRbeta rearrangements and left out out-of-frame or stop-codon sequences. To compute clonality, Shannon entropy was normalized by the log of the number of unique productive sequences and then subtracted from one. Clones differing between time points or between blood and tumor were identified by Fisher's exact test with Benjamini-Hochberg correction at adjusted p below 0.01. This immuneACCESS table, as held by TCRdb, lists in-frame sequences with V and J called but not all clones. Of the missing ones, under half trace to an unresolved V gene in checked studies; the others have no known cause. V and J calls plus clone size are reproduced from that table; the DNA served to infer D and trimming. The sample yields tens of thousands of clones; roughly 80% were counted once. The ten largest account for approximately 3.8% of the sample.

General conclusions and limits of the study: Small sample size (n of about 30) and many exploratory analyses mean the results are intended to be hypothesis-generating. Patients with durable benefit showed greater expansion of tumor-associated TCR clones in peripheral blood 3 weeks after starting treatment (n of about 20, p = 0.022). A pretreatment peripheral blood TCR clonality below the median was linked to improved progression-free and overall survival.

The sample's time point label, in plain terms: pretreatment peripheral blood. The cohort included roughly 29 patients with locally advanced or metastatic urothelial carcinoma who were treated at Memorial Sloan Kettering on a trial protocol. Peripheral blood mononuclear cells were collected pretreatment and during treatment, at between 1 and 8 total time points per patient. The Qiagen DNeasy Blood extraction kit was used to purify genomic DNA from total PBMCs and tumor samples. Collected pretreatment and during treatment, PBMCs were isolated and stored as previously described. Looking up the germline V gene yields CDR1 SGHNT and CDR2 YENEEA. Germline trimming: 4 bases from V, 4 bases from J; junction bases outside gene matches: 8. Counted from cysteine to phenylalanine, this CDR3 has 16 amino acids. Solely the CDR3 DNA is kept, with 48 bases framed from the first base.

The TCR was taken from a man aged 70 or older with urothelial cancer. The starting material was PBMCs, obtained around atezolizumab (anti-PD-L1) treatment. This sequence uses TRBV11-3 and TRBJ2-5, with 11 bases in between that match TRBD1. The DNA sequence is given as TGTGCCAGCAGCTCAAGGACAGGGGGCGCGGGAGAGACCCAGTACTTC. Translated, this gives CASSSRTGGAGETQYF.